The 32 T cell receptor beta chains in this list originate from one sample, sequenced in a study of T-cell memory formation after mild COVID-19. TCRdb reprocessed the 5' RACE reads with MiXCR, giving one entry per CDR3 protein. The sample records 450,000 to 650,000 distinct CDR3 sequences, about 20% being singletons. Sequenced material: PBMCs or a T cell subset sorted from them (not recorded which). The receptors were gathered from an adult woman who had mild COVID-19 (a few samples of this study predate the infection). Cell type and time point are not known.

The rearrangement uses TRBV30 and TRBJ2-3; TRBD2 matches at 10 bases. The germline CDR1 and CDR2 sequences are GTSNPN and SVGIG (reference sequence). The CDR3 is 17 residues long. V dropped 4 bases and J dropped 2; count of bases not matched to a gene: 12. This CDR3 is CAWTLGLAGVTTDTQYF. CDR3 DNA: TGTGCCTGGACCCTGGGGCTAGCGGGGGTCACCACAGATACGCAGTATTTT.

The table lists this clonotype with a few counts. The chain couples TRBV9 to TRBJ2-1, with D maybe TRBD2 (5 bases). CDR1 and CDR2 from the germline V gene are SGDLS and YYNGEE. V lost 0 bases and J lost 6, with 10 bases in between. The CDR3 length is 14 residues. The CDR3 reads CASSVDVAGNEQFF. CDR3 DNA: TGTGCCAGCAGCGTAGATGTGGCGGGCAATGAGCAGTTCTTC.

This chain uses TRBV5-4 with TRBJ2-1, with TRBD2 matching over 10 bases. Germline values: CDR1 SGHNT, CDR2 YYREEE (reference sequence). The CDR3 totals 15 residues. With 0 bases clipped from V and 9 bases from J, the junction kept 6 bases outside the gene matches. The CDR3 DNA sequence: TGTGCCAGCAGCTTGGAGGCTAGCGGGAGCGGTGAGCAGTTCTTC. It encodes CASSLEASGSGEQFF.

The CDR3 is CASSPRRTLNTEAFF. In DNA, the CDR3 is TGTGCCAGCAGCCCCCGTCGGACTCTGAACACTGAAGCTTTCTTT. The chain is built from TRBV7-6 and TRBJ1-1; D uncertain. CDR3 length: 15 residues. Germline lookup yields CDR1 SGHVS and CDR2 FNYEAQ. V shed 5 bases and J shed 0 bases, with 13 bases lying between them.

Only a few counts were recorded for this clonotype. The chain couples TRBV3-1 to TRBJ2-7; D is unresolved. Germline loops: CDR1 LGHDT, CDR2 YNNKEL (reference sequence). Trimming removed 1 base at V and 3 bases at J, with 7 bases between. This CDR3 spans 13 amino acids. CDR3 in DNA: TGTGCCAGCAGCCAAGCCCCCGGCTACGAGCAGTACTTC. Translating gives CASSQAPGYEQYF.

The genes are TRBV14 and TRBJ2-7; 8 bases are a match to TRBD2. CDR3 length: 14 amino acids. Germline V lookup: CDR1 SGHDN, CDR2 FVKESK. Losses at the gene ends were 4 bases for V and 0 bases for J; bases not matched to a gene: 2. CDR3: CASSRSGTSYEQYF. For the CDR3, the DNA is TGTGCCAGCAGCCGTAGCGGGACCTCCTACGAGCAGTACTTC.

The rearrangement uses TRBV12-3 or TRBV12-4 and TRBJ2-3, with 10 bases identical to TRBD2. With V trimmed by 7 bases and J by 0 bases, 7 bases remained unmatched. The CDR3 extends over 16 amino acids. DNA of the CDR3: TGTGCCAGCACCGAGAGCGGGAGGGCTAGCACAGATACGCAGTATTTT. Translating gives CASTESGRASTDTQYF.

This clonotype was seen a handful of times. This sequence joins TRBV7-9 and TRBJ2-3, with D perhaps matching TRBD1 (5 bases). Trimming removed 5 bases from V and 2 bases from J, with 17 bases in between. From germline, CDR1 is SEHNR and CDR2 FQNEAQ (reference sequence). The CDR3 has 16 residues. The CDR3 nucleotides are TGTGCCAGCAGCCCCCGCGACCCACAGGACACAGATACGCAGTATTTT. This encodes CASSPRDPQDTDTQYF.

The rearrangement links TRBV7-9 to TRBJ1-4; 12 nucleotides agree with TRBD1. The junction had 15 bases not matched to a gene; V was cut back by 4 bases and J by 3 bases. The germline V gene encodes CDR1 SEHNR and CDR2 FQNEAQ (reference sequence). This CDR3 is 20 amino acids long. CDR3 sequence reads: CASSSSGTGGGSASNEKLFF. The CDR3 DNA reads as TGTGCCAGCAGCTCTTCCGGGACAGGGGGCGGGTCTGCATCTAATGAAAAACTGTTTTTT. The variable domain in full, completed from reference TRBV7-9 and TRBJ1-4, reads DTGVSQNPRHKITKRGQNVTFRCDPISEHNRLYWYRQTLGQGPEFLTYFQNEAQLEKSRLLSDRFSAERPKGSFSTLEIQRTEQGDSAMYLCASSSSGTGGGSASNEKLFFGSGTQLSVL.

V usage is TRBV11-2 and J usage is TRBJ1-6; D is perhaps TRBD1 (5 bases). The CDR3 has 14 residues. Germline CDR1 reads SGHAT; CDR2 reads FQNNGV. Trimming removed 8 bases at V and 7 bases at J, with 15 bases between. The CDR3 here is CASGRLGGNSPLHF. CDR3 sequence (DNA): TGTGCCAGCGGCCGCCTCGGGGGGAATTCACCCCTCCACTTT. Full variable domain (missing parts from reference TRBV11-2 and TRBJ1-6): EAGVAQSPRYKIIEKRQSVAFWCNPISGHATLYWYQQILGQGPKLLIQFQNNGVVDDSQLPKDRFSAERLKGVDSTLKIQPAKLEDSAVYLCASGRLGGNSPLHFGNGTRLTVT.

As to this clonotype: A junction end diverges from the germline sequence, so it may reflect a read error. CDR3: CASSLSTQGDTQYF. CDR3 DNA sequence: TGTGCTAGCAGCTTGAGTACCCAGGGGGATACGCAGTATTTT. The chain couples TRBV7-7 to TRBJ2-3; a possible D gene is TRBD1 (6 bases). The CDR3 extends over 14 amino acids. Germline V gene data show CDR1 as SSHAT and CDR2 as FNYEAQ (reference sequence).

This chain connects TRBV29-1 to TRBJ1-1, with a tentative D call TRBD1 (5 bases). This CDR3 has 14 residues. V lost 2 bases, J lost 5 bases, and 15 bases lay in between. Looked up from germline, CDR1 is SQVTM and CDR2 is ANQGSEA. The CDR3 sequence is CSVESGGGITEAFF. In DNA form, the CDR3 reads TGCAGCGTTGAATCGGGGGGTGGGATAACTGAAGCTTTCTTT.

In its sample, this clonotype was seen a few times. This chain uses TRBV12-3 or TRBV12-4 with TRBJ1-2; TRBD1 is a possible D gene (6 bases). The CDR3 has 13 amino acids. V was clipped by 5 bases and J by 8 bases, with 15 bases between them. CDR3 nucleotide sequence: TGTGCCAGCAGTAACAGGGAATCGGGGGGCTACACCTTC. Encoded protein: CASSNRESGGYTF.

This clonotype has more than one count but fewer than ten. The genes are TRBV5-1 and TRBJ2-3; 8 nucleotides match TRBD2. The CDR3 has 16 residues. Germline V gene lookup returns CDR1 SGHRS and CDR2 YFSETQ. The V gene end was trimmed by 0 bases and the J gene end by 6 bases; junction bases not matched to a gene: 9. In nucleotides, the CDR3 is TGCGCCAGCAGCTTGGCGGCCGGGAGGGTACCGGATACGCAGTATTTT. Translating it yields CASSLAAGRVPDTQYF.

In this sample, this clonotype turned up a few times. CDR3 bases: TGTGCCAGCAGTTTTCCGGGACGGACTAACTATGGCTACACCTTC. This translates into CASSFPGRTNYGYTF. This rearrangement joins TRBV12-3 or TRBV12-4 to TRBJ1-2; maybe TRBD1 (5 bases). The length of the CDR3 is 15 residues. Trimming left V 3 bases short and J 0 bases short, with 11 bases between.

The chain carries TRBV27 and TRBJ1-2, with a tentative D call TRBD1 (5 bases). With 4 bases removed from V and 8 bases from J, the gap between germline ends came to 17 bases. The CDR3 is 14 residues long. CDR1 MNHEY and CDR2 SMNVEV come from the germline V gene (reference sequence). This CDR3 reads CASSSPGPGGGYTF. The DNA for the CDR3 is TGTGCCAGCAGTTCCCCGGGACCGGGAGGGGGCTACACCTTC.

The V call is TRBV7-2, the J call TRBJ2-2; D remains unclear. Germline values: CDR1 SGHTA, CDR2 FQGNSA. This CDR3 has 15 residues. The germline V and J ends were trimmed by 5 bases and 5 bases, with 15 bases remaining between them. CDR3 loop: CASSPSRISTGELFF. In nucleotides, the CDR3 is TGTGCCAGCAGCCCGAGCCGGATAAGTACCGGGGAGCTGTTTTTT. The whole variable domain, filled in from reference TRBV7-2 and TRBJ2-2, reads GAGVSQSPSNKVTEKGKDVELRCDPISGHTALYWYRQSLGQGLEFLIYFQGNSAPDKSGLPSDRFSAERTGGSVSTLTIQRTQQEDSAVYLCASSPSRISTGELFFGEGSRLTVL.

The chain uses TRBV5-6 and TRBJ2-1; 7 bases align to TRBD2. J was trimmed by 4 bases and V by 4 bases; bases with no gene match: 17. CDR3 length: 18 amino acids. CDR1 SGHDT and CDR2 YYEEEE come from the germline V gene. CDR3 in amino acids: CASSRIGVGASGYNEQFF. In DNA, the CDR3 is TGTGCCAGCAGCCGTATAGGGGTAGGGGCTAGCGGTTACAATGAGCAGTTCTTC.

The chain carries TRBV6-5 and TRBJ2-7; D unresolved. In germline, CDR1 is MNHEY, CDR2 SVGAGI. The CDR3 sequence is 15 residues long. The V gene lost 5 bases and the J gene lost 3 bases, with 17 bases spanning the gap. The DNA of the CDR3 is TGTGCCAGCAGTCGTAAGACACGGTTAGTCTACGAGCAGTACTTC. Amino acids: CASSRKTRLVYEQYF.

There are a few counts of this clonotype. The V call is TRBV24-1, the J call TRBJ2-3; TRBD1 might be the D (6 bases). Germline values: CDR1 KGHDR, CDR2 SFDVKD. The V end lost 3 bases, the J end lost 0 bases, and 12 bases lay between the germline ends. The CDR3 has 16 amino acids. The CDR3 nucleotides read TGTGCCACCAGTGATGTCAGGACAGTTAGCACAGATACGCAGTATTTT. It is translated as CATSDVRTVSTDTQYF.

In this sample, this clonotype turned up a few times. The V gene is TRBV5-1, the J gene TRBJ1-1, with TRBD1 as a possible D gene (5 bases). Deletions cut 4 bases from V and 0 bases from J, with 25 bases between. Germline CDR1 SGHRS, CDR2 YFSETQ. This CDR3 is built from 19 residues. CDR3 sequence: CASSKKWDSEGNMNTEAFF. The CDR3 coding sequence is TGCGCCAGCAGCAAAAAATGGGACTCAGAGGGGAACATGAACACTGAAGCTTTCTTT.

CDR3 loop: CATSKGAPREQYF. For the CDR3, the DNA is TGTGCCACCAGCAAGGGGGCACCCAGGGAGCAGTACTTC. The chain has TRBV6-1 and TRBJ2-7; 7 bases are a match to TRBD1. Germline CDR1 reads MNHNS; CDR2 reads SASEGT. Unmatched junction bases numbered 13, after V lost 10 bases and J lost 7 bases. This CDR3 region has 13 residues.

CDR3 region: CASCRQANYSPLHF. The CDR3 DNA reads as TGTGCCAGCTGTAGACAGGCGAACTATTCACCCCTCCACTTT. The chain couples TRBV6-5 to TRBJ1-6; tentative D call: TRBD1 (6 bases). The germline gives CDR1 MNHEY, CDR2 SVGAGI. This CDR3 comprises 14 residues. The V and J ends lost 8 bases and 8 bases respectively, with 16 bases between them.

This clonotype was seen a few times. The V gene is TRBV5-1, the J gene TRBJ1-2; 8 bases line up with TRBD1. J was trimmed by 8 bases and V by 4 bases; bases with no gene match: 10. Germline CDR1 SGHRS, CDR2 YFSETQ. This CDR3 comprises 14 residues. CDR3 DNA: TGCGCCAGCAGCGCCCGGGACAGGCCGTACGGCTACACCTTC. Translating it yields CASSARDRPYGYTF.

CDR3 DNA: TGTGCCAGTGGACAGCTACTGTGGGGTGAGCAGTTCTTC. This gives the protein CASGQLLWGEQFF. The V and J genes are TRBV19 and TRBJ2-1; weak D call: TRBD1 (6 bases). In germline, CDR1 is LNHDA, CDR2 SQIVND (reference sequence). The CDR3 spans 13 residues. Trimming cost V 8 bases and J 9 bases, with 17 bases left between them.

This clonotype has more than one count but fewer than ten. The V gene is TRBV20-1, the J gene TRBJ1-6; TRBD1 matches 10 bases. The junction had 7 bases not matched to a gene; V was cut back by 1 base and J by 1 base. This CDR3 has 18 residues. From germline, CDR1 is DFQATT and CDR2 SNEGSKA (reference sequence). This CDR3 reads CSARGTGGSGSYNSPLHF. The CDR3, as DNA: TGCAGTGCTAGAGGGACAGGGGGGAGTGGTTCCTATAATTCACCCCTCCACTTT.

This clonotype has only a few counts. J is TRBJ1-2 and V is TRBV12-3 or TRBV12-4, with D perhaps matching TRBD1 (5 bases). This CDR3 contains 15 residues. With 7 bases removed from V and 0 bases from J, the gap between germline ends came to 15 bases. DNA of the CDR3: TGTGCCAGCACTAAACCGGGGGGAGCTAACTATGGCTACACCTTC. Translated, it gives CASTKPGGANYGYTF.

This clonotype was seen more than once but under ten times. The chain joins TRBV12-3 or TRBV12-4 to TRBJ2-1; D gene uncertain. V was clipped by 11 bases and J by 8 bases, with 10 bases between them. The CDR3 is 10 residues long. The CDR3 region is CAEGSYEQFF. The CDR3 DNA sequence: TGTGCCGAAGGATCCTATGAGCAGTTCTTC.

The V and J genes are TRBV4-3 and TRBJ2-2, with D possibly TRBD2 on 5 matching bases. The germline gives CDR1 LGHNA, CDR2 YSLEER. This CDR3 spans 16 amino acids. Trimming cost V 1 base and J 3 bases, with 12 bases left between them. This CDR3 reads CASSQVNGDDTGELFF. In DNA form, the CDR3 reads TGCGCCAGCAGCCAAGTGAACGGGGATGACACCGGGGAGCTGTTTTTT.

The CDR3 loop is CASSSWTGDTQYF. CDR3 DNA: TGCGCCAGCAGCTCCTGGACGGGGGATACGCAGTATTTT. The chain employs TRBV4-1 and TRBJ2-3, with D maybe TRBD2 (5 bases). Germline values: CDR1 MGHRA, CDR2 YSYEKL. The CDR3 length is 13 residues. The germline V and J ends were trimmed by 5 bases and 6 bases, with 12 bases remaining between them.

This clonotype has just a few counts. The chain combines TRBV20-1 with TRBJ2-1; tentatively, D is TRBD1 or TRBD2 (5 bases each). Trimming pared 6 bases from V and 5 bases from J, leaving 17 bases between. CDR1 and CDR2 from the germline V gene are DFQATT and SNEGSKA (reference sequence). The CDR3 runs 14 residues. The CDR3 here is CSASGPELDNEQFF. CDR3 sequence (DNA): TGCAGTGCCTCGGGACCCGAACTAGACAATGAGCAGTTCTTC.

CDR3 protein: CASSFHGGMSSYNEQFF. CDR3 nucleotide sequence: TGTGCCAGCAGTTTCCACGGGGGGATGAGCTCCTACAATGAGCAGTTCTTC. The genes are TRBV12-3 or TRBV12-4 and TRBJ2-1; 7 bases map to TRBD2. CDR3 size: 17 residues. V was clipped by 3 bases and J by 0 bases; unmatched bases: 8.